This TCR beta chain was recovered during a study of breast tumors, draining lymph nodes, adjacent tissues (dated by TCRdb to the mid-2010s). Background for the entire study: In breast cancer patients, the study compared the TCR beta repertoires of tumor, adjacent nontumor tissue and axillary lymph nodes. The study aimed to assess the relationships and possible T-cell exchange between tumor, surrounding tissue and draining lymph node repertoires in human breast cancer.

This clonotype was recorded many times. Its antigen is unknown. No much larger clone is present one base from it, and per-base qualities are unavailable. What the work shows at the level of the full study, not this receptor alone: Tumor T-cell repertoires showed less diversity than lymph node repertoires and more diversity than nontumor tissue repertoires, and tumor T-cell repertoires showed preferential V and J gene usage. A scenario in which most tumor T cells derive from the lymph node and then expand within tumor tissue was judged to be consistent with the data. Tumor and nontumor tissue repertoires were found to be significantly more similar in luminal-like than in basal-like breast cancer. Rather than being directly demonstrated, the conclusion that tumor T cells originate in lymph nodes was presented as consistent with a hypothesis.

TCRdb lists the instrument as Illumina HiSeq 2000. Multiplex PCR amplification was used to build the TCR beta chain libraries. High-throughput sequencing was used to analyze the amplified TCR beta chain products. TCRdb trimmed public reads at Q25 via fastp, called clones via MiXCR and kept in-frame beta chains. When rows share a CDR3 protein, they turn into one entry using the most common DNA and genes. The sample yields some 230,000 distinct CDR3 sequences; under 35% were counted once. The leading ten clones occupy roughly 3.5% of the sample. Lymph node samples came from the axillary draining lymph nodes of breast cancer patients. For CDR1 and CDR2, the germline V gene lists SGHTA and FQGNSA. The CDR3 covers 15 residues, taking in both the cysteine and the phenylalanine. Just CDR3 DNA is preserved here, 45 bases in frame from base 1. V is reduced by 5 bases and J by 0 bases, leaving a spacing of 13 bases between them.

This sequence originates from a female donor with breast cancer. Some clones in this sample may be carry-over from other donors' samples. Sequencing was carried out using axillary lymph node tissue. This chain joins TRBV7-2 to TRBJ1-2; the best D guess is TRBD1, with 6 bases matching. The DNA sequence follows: TGTGCCAGCAGCGTAACCGGGACAACTAACTATGGCTACACCTTC. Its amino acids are CASSVTGTTNYGYTF. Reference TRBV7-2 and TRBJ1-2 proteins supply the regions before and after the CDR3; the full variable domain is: GAGVSQSPSNKVTEKGKDVELRCDPISGHTALYWYRQSLGQGLEFLIYFQGNSAPDKSGLPSDRFSAERTGGSVSTLTIQRTQQEDSAVYLCASSVTGTTNYGYTFGSGTRLTVV.